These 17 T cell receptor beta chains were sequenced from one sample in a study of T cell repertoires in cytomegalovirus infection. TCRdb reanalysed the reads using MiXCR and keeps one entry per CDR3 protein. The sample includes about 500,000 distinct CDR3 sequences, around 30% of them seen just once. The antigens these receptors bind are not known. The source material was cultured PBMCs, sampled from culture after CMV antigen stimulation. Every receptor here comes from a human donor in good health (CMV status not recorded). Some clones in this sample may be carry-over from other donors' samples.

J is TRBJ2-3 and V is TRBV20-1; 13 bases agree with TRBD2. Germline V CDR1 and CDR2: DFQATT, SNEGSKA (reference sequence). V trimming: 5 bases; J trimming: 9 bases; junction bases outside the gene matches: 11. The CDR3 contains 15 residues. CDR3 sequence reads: CSARGELAGGRTQYF. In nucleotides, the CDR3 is TGCAGTGCTCGTGGGGAACTAGCGGGAGGGCGCACGCAGTATTTT.

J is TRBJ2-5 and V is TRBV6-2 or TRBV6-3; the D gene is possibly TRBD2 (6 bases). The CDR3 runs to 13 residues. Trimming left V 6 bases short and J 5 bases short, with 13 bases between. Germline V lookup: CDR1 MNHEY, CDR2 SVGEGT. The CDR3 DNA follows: TGTGCCAGCAGACAGAGCGGGCGGGAGACCCAGTACTTC. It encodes CASRQSGRETQYF.

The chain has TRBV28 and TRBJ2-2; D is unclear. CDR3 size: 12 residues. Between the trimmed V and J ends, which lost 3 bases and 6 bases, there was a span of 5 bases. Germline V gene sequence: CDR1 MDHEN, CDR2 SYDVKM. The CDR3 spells CASSFSPGELFF. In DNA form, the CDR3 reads TGTGCCAGCAGTTTTTCCCCCGGGGAGCTGTTTTTT.

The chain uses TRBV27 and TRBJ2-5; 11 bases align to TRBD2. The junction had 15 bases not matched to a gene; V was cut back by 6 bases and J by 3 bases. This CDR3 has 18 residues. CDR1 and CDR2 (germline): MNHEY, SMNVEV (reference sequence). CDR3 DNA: TGTGCCAGCAGCCCGAGGGGGACTAGCGGAAGAGGGGAAGAGACCCAGTACTTC. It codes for CASSPRGTSGRGEETQYF.

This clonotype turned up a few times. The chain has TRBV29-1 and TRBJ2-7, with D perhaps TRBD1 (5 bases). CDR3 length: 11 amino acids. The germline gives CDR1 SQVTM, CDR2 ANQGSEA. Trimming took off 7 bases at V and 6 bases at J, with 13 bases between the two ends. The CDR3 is CSARSGIEQYV. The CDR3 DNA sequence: TGCAGCGCCCGGTCAGGGATCGAGCAGTACGTC.

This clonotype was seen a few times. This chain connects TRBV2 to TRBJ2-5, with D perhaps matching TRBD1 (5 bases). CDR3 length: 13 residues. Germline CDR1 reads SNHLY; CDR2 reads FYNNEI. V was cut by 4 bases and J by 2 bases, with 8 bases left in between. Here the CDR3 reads CASSGTGQETQYF. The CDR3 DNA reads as TGTGCCAGCAGTGGAACAGGACAAGAGACCCAGTACTTC.

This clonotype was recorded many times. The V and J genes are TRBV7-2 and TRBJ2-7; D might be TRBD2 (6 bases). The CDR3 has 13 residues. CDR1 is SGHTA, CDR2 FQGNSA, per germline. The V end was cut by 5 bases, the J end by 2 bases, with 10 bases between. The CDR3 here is CASSPRGPYEQYF. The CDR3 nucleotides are TGTGCCAGCAGCCCGCGGGGCCCCTACGAGCAGTACTTC.

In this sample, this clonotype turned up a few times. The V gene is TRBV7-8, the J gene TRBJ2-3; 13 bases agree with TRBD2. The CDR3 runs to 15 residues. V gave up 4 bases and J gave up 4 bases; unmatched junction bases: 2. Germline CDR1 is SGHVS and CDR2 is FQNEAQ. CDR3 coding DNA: TGTGCCAGCAGCTCGGGACTAGCGGGACCAGATACGCAGTATTTT. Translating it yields CASSSGLAGPDTQYF.

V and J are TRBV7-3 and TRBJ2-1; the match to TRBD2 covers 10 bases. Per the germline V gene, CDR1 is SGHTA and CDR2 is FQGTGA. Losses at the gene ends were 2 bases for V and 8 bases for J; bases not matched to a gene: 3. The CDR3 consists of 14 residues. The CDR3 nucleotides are TGTGCCAGCAGCTTAGATGGACTAGCGGATGAGCAGTTCTTC. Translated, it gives CASSLDGLADEQFF.

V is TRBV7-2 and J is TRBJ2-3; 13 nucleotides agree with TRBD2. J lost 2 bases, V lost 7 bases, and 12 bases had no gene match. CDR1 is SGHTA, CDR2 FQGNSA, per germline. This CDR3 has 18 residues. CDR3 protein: CASNAGTSGVGVTDTQYF. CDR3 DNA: TGTGCCAGCAACGCAGGGACTAGCGGGGTGGGGGTCACAGATACGCAGTATTTT.

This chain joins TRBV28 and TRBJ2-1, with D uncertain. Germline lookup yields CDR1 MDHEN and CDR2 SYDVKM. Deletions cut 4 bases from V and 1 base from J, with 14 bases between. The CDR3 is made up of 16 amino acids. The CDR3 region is CASSSAGLGSYNEQFF. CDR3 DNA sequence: TGTGCCAGCAGTTCGGCCGGGCTAGGGTCCTACAATGAGCAGTTCTTC.

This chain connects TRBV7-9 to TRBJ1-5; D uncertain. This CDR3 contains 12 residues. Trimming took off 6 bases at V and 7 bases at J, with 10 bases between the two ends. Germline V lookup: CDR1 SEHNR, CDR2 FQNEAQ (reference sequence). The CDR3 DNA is TGTGCCAGCAGTTCTAATCTACAGCCCCAGCATTTT. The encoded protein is CASSSNLQPQHF.

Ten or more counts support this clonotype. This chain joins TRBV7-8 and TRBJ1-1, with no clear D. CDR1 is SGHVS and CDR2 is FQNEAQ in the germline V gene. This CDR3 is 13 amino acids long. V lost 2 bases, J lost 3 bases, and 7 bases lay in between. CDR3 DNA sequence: TGTGCCAGCAGCTTACAGGAATACACTGAAGCTTTCTTT. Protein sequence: CASSLQEYTEAFF.

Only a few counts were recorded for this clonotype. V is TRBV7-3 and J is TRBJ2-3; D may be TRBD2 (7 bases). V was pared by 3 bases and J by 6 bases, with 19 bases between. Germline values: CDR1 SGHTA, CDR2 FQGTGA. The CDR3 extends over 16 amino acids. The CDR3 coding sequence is TGTGCCAGCAGCTTCTTAGGGGGGGGGGAGAGTGATACGCAGTATTTT. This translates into CASSFLGGGESDTQYF.

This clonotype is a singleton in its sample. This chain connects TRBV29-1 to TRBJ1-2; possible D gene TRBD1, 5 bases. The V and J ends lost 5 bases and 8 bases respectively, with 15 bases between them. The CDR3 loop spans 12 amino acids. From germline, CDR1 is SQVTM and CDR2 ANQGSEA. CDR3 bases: TGCAGCGTTTACGGGGGGGACGGAGGCTACACCTTC. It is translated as CSVYGGDGGYTF.

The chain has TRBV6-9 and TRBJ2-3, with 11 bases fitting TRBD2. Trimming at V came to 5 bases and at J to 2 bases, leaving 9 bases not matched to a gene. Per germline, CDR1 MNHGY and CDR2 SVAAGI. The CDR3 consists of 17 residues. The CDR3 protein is CASSLRGTSGFTDTQYF. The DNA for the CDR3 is TGTGCCAGCAGTCTCCGGGGGACTAGCGGATTCACAGATACGCAGTATTTT.

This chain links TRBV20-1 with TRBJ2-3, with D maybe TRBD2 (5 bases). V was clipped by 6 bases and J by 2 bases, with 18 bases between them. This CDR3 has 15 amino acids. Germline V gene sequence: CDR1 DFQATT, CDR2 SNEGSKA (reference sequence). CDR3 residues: CSASHSERNTDTQYF. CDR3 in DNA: TGCAGTGCATCCCACTCGGAGCGGAACACAGATACGCAGTATTTT.